Sequencing of this TCR beta chain was carried out in a study of blood T cell repertoires in COVID-19 (dated by TCRdb to about 2020). Regarding the complete study: Collaborator samples came from the United States, Italy and Spain and covered acute and convalescent phases of COVID-19. The prospective study material was composed of cDNA or gDNA derived from T cells, B-cell-depleted T cells, or PBMCs. The dataset comprised deeply sampled blood TCRbeta repertoires from subjects exposed to, actively infected with, or recovered from COVID-19. The repertoires were released in a freely available public database intended as a resource for research on the immune response to SARS-CoV-2. The samples were drawn from two sources: the first 160 participants of the ongoing ImmuneRACE study, and 950 to 1,500 subjects contributed by 6 global collaborators. The sample metadata nearly always contained a de-identified subject ID, COVID-19 status, age in years and sex. Where available, HLA class I and class II types were taken from metadata supplied by the sample provider and were not determined by assay-based typing.

Study-wide conclusions, independent of this receptor: The quantity of clinical and demographic metadata differed by source and by participant and was supplied without curation.

The cysteine opens and the phenylalanine closes a CDR3 of 12 amino acids. The DNA shown is the 36-base CDR3, in frame from base 1. The germline V gene gives CDR1 as LGHNT and CDR2 as FRNRAP. V and J are trimmed by 2 bases and 11 bases, and the gene matches miss 2 bases of the junction. The immunoSEQ Assay, a bias-controlled multiplex PCR, was used to amplify TCRbeta CDR3 regions from genomic DNA. The paper's processing steps were these. Nucleated cell counts per sample were estimated from amplification of reference gene primers within the assay. Sequence reads were collapsed and filtered to measure the absolute abundance of every unique TCRbeta CDR3 rearrangement. Productive Simpson clonality was computed per sample as the square root of Simpson's diversity index over productive rearrangements. TCRdb took over this immuneACCESS table, retaining in-frame rearrangements with V and J assigned. Such tables are incomplete; in checked studies, under half of the missing clones stem from an unresolved V gene, and the remainder is unexplained. That table supplies the V and J calls and clone size; D and trimming were determined from the DNA. This sample lists around 270,000 clones; approximately 90% were detected once. 4% of the sample lies in the top ten.

Another Seattle source contributed samples from volunteer blood donors who had recovered from COVID-19. Collaborating institutions collected whole blood in K2EDTA tubes following their own protocols. For TCRbeta analysis, collaborators shipped samples in one of three forms: frozen whole blood, isolated PBMCs, or DNA extracted from either of those sample types. Of note for this clone: Its specific antigen is unknown. No clone much larger than this one lies a single base away; base qualities are absent.

The receptor chain draws on TRBV12-5 and TRBJ1-5; 8 central bases correspond to TRBD1. The sequence was collected from a man between 60 and 70 years old who had recovered from COVID-19. What was sequenced was peripheral blood. CDR3 reads: CASGLSQGAQHF. The DNA reads TGTGCTAGTGGTTTGTCACAGGGGGCCCAGCATTTT.